Listed here is a single T cell receptor (beta chain). This sample stems from a study of blood T cell repertoires in COVID-19. Study overall: T cells, B-cell-depleted T cells, or PBMCs supplied cDNA or gDNA.

This CDR3 has 15 residues. In germline, CDR1 is MGHRA, CDR2 YSYEKL. V was clipped by 0 bases and J by 3 bases, with 9 bases between them. Under the authors' procedure: Estimation of nucleated cell counts was performed using reference gene primer amplification. TCRdb's copy holds only in-frame clones and misses some; the assay was immunoSEQ multiplex PCR. That table supplies the V and J calls and clone size; D and trimming were determined from the DNA. The table has 250,000 to 300,000 clones, about 90% seen once. The chain joins TRBV4-1 to TRBJ1-3, with no clear D. Sequenced sample: peripheral blood. This receptor was obtained from a woman aged 30 to 39 with COVID-19, enrolled during active disease. The CDR3 loop reads CASSQDRGSGNTIYF. Here the CDR3 DNA reads TGCGCCAGCAGCCAAGATCGAGGGAGTGGAAACACCATATATTTT.